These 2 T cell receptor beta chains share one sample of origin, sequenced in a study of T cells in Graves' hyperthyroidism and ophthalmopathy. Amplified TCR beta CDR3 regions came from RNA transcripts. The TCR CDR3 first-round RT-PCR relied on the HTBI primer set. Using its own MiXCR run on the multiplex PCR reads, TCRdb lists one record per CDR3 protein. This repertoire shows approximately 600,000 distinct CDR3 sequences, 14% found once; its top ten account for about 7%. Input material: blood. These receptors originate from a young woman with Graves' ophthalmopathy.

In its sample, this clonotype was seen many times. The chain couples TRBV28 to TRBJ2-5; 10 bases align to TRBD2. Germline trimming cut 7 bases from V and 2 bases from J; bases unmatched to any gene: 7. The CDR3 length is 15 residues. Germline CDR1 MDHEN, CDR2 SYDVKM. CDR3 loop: CASTDGTSVQETQYF. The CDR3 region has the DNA TGTGCCAGCACCGATGGGACTAGCGTTCAAGAGACCCAGTACTTC.

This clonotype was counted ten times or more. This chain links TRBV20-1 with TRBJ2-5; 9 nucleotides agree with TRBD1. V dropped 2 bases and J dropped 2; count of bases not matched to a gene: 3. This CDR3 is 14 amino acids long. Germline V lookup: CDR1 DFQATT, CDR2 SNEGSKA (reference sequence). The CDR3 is CSARRGTGQETQYF. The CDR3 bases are TGCAGTGCTAGACGGGGGACAGGGCAAGAGACCCAGTACTTC.